The clone carrying this TCR beta chain was observed a few times. CDR3 length equals 17 residues. Trimming at V came to 5 bases and at J to 2 bases, leaving 11 bases not matched to a gene. Germline V gene data show CDR1 as SGHNT and CDR2 as YENEEA. TCRdb's table, derived via immunoSEQ multiplex PCR, lists solely in-frame clones and lacks some. This table has about 370,000 clones, 70% to 90% appearing once. This sample was included in a study of blood T cell repertoires in COVID-19. About the study: T cells, B-cell-depleted T cells, or PBMCs supplied cDNA or gDNA.

Sequences were obtained from peripheral blood. This receptor was taken from a woman in her twenties or thirties with COVID-19, enrolled during active disease. The chain has TRBV11-3 and TRBJ2-3; TRBD1 matches at 9 bases. CDR3 sequence reads: CASSQRTGQGFTDTQYF. The CDR3 DNA follows: TGTGCCAGCAGCCAGCGGACCGGACAGGGGTTCACAGATACGCAGTATTTT. Looking up the rest from reference TRBV11-3 and TRBJ2-3 gives the full variable domain: EAGVVQSPRYKIIEKKQPVAFWCNPISGHNTLYWYLQNLGQGPELLIRYENEEAVDDSQLPKDRFSAERLKGVDSTLKIQPAELGDSAVYLCASSQRTGQGFTDTQYFGPGTRLTVL.